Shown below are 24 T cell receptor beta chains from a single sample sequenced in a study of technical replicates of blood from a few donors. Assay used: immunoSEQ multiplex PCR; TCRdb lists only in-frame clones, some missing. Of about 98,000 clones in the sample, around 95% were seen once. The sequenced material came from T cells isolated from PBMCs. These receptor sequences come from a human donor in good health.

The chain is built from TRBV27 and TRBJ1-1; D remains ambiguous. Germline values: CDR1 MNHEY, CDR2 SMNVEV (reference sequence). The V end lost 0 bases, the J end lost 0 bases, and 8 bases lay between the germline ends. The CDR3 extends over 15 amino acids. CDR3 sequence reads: CASSLSPTLNTEAFF. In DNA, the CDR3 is TGTGCCAGCAGTTTATCCCCGACATTGAACACTGAAGCTTTCTTT.

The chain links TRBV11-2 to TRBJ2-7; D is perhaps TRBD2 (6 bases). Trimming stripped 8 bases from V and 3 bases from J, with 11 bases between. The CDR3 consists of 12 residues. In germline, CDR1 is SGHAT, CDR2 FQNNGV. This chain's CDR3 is CASGGLSYEQYF. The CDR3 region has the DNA TGTGCCAGCGGAGGGCTTAGCTACGAGCAGTACTTC.

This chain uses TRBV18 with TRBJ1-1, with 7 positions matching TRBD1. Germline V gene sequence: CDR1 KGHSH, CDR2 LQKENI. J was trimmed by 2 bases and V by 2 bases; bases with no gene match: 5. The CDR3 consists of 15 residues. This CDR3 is CASSPTDRPNTEAFF. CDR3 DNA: TGTGCCAGCTCACCAACGGACAGGCCTAACACTGAAGCTTTCTTT.

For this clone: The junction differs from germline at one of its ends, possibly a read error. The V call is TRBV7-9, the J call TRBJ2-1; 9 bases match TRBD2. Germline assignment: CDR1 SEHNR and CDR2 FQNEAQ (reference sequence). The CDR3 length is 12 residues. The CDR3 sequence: CASSLGREGPIF. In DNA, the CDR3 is TGTGCCAGCAGCTTGGGGCGGGAGGGCCCCATCTTC.

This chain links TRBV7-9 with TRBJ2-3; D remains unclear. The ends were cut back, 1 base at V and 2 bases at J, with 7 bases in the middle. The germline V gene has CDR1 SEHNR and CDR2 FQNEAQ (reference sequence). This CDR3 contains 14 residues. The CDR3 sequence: CASSLGAITDTQYF. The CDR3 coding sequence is TGTGCCAGCAGCTTAGGCGCTATCACAGATACGCAGTATTTT. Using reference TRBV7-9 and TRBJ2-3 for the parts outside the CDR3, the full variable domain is DTGVSQNPRHKITKRGQNVTFRCDPISEHNRLYWYRQTLGQGPEFLTYFQNEAQLEKSRLLSDRFSAERPKGSFSTLEIQRTEQGDSAMYLCASSLGAITDTQYFGPGTRLTVL.

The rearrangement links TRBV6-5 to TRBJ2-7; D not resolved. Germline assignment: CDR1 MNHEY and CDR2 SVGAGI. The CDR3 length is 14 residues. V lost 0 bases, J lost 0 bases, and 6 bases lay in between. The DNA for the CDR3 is TGTGCCAGCAGTTACTCGGTGAGCTCCTACGAGCAGTACTTC. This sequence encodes CASSYSVSSYEQYF.

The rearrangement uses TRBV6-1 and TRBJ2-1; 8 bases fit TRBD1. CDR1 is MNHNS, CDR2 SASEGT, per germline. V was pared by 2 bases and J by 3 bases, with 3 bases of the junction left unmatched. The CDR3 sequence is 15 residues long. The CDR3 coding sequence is TGTGCCAGCAGTGAAACAGGGGGAGTCTACAATGAGCAGTTCTTC. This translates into CASSETGGVYNEQFF.

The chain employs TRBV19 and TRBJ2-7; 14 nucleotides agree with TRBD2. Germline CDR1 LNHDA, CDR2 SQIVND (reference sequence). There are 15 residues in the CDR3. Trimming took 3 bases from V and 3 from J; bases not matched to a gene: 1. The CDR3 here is CASSMGLAGDYEQYF. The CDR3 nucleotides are TGTGCCAGTAGTATGGGACTAGCGGGAGACTACGAGCAGTACTTC.

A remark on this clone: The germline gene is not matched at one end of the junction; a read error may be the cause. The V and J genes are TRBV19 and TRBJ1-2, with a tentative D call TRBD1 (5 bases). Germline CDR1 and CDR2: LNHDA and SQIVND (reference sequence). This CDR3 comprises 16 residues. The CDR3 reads CASSKNTGSGNYGYSF. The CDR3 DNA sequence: TGTGCCAGTAGTAAGAATACAGGATCCGGAAACTATGGCTACTCCTTC.

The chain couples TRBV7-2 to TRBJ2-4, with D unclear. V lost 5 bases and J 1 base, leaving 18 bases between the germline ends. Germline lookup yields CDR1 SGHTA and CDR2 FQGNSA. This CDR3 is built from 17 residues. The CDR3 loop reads CASSQVSGLGAKNIQYF. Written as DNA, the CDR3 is TGTGCCAGCAGCCAGGTCTCCGGCCTTGGGGCCAAAAACATTCAGTACTTC. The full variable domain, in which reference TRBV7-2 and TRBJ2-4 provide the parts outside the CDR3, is GAGVSQSPSNKVTEKGKDVELRCDPISGHTALYWYRQSLGQGLEFLIYFQGNSAPDKSGLPSDRFSAERTGGSVSTLTIQRTQQEDSAVYLCASSQVSGLGAKNIQYFGAGTRLSVL.

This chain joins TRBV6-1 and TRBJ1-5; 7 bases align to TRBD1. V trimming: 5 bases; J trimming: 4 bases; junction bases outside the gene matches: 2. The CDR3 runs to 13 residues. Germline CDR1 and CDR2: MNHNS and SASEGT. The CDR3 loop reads CASSTTGNQPQHF. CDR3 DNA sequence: TGTGCCAGCAGTACGACAGGGAATCAGCCCCAGCATTTT.

The CDR3 loop reads CASIGDRADEQFF. In nucleotides, the CDR3 is TGTGCCAGCATCGGGGACAGGGCCGATGAGCAGTTCTTC. V and J are TRBV6-1 and TRBJ2-1; TRBD1 agrees at 9 bases. Trimming cost V 7 bases and J 8 bases; bases outside gene matches: 6. The CDR3 sequence is 13 residues long. The germline gives CDR1 MNHNS, CDR2 SASEGT.

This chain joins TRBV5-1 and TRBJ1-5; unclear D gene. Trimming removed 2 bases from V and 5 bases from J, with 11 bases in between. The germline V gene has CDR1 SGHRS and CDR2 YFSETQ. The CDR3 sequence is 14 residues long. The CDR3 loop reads CASSLGGIDQPQHF. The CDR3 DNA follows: TGCGCCAGCAGCTTAGGCGGTATTGATCAGCCCCAGCATTTT.

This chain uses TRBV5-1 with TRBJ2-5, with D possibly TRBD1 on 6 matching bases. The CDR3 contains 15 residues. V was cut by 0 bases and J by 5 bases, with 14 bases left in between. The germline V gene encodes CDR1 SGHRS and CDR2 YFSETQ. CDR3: CASSLAMGAGETQYF. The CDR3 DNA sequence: TGCGCCAGCAGCTTGGCCATGGGGGCTGGGGAGACCCAGTACTTC.

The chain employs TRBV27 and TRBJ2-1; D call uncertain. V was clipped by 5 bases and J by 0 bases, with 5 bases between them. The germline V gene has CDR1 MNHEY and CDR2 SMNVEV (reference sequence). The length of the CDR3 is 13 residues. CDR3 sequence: CASSPTSYNEQFF. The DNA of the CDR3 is TGTGCCAGCAGTCCTACCTCCTACAATGAGCAGTTCTTC.

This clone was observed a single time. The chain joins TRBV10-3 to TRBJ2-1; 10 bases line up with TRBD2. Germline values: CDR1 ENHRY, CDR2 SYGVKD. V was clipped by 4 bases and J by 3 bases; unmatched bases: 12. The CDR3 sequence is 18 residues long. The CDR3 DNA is TGTGCCATCAGTGGGGGGCTAGCGGGAGAGAGGGACTACAATGAGCAGTTCTTC. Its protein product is CAISGGLAGERDYNEQFF.

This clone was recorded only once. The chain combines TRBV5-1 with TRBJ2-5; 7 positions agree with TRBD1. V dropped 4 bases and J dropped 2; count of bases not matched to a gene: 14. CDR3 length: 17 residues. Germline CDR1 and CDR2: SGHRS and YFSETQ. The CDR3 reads CASSKTMGQSLQETQYF. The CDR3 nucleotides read TGCGCCAGCAGCAAGACTATGGGACAGTCCCTACAAGAGACCCAGTACTTC.

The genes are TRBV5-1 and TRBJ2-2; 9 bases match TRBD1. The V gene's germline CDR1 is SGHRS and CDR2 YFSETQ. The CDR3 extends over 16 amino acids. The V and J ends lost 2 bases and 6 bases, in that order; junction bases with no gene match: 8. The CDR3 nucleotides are TGCGCCAGCAGCTTAAATCCGGGACAGGGAGCCGGGGAGCTGTTTTTT. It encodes CASSLNPGQGAGELFF.

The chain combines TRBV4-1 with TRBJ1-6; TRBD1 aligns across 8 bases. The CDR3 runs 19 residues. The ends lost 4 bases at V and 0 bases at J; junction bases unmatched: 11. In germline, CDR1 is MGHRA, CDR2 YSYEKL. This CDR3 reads CASSPPRQGKSSYNSPLHF. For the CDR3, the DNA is TGCGCCAGCAGCCCTCCCCGACAGGGGAAGAGCTCCTATAATTCACCCCTCCACTTT.

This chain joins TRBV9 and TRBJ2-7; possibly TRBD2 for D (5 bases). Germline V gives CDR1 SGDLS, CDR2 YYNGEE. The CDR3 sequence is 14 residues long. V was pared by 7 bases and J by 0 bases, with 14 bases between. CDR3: CASGKGDLSYEQYF. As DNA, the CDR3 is TGTGCCAGCGGGAAGGGAGACCTCTCCTACGAGCAGTACTTC.

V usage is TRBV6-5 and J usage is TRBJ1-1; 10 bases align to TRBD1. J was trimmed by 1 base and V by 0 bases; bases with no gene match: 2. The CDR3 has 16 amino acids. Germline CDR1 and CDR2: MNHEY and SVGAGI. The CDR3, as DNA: TGTGCCAGCAGTTACTCGACAGGGGGCAAGAACACTGAAGCTTTCTTT. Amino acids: CASSYSTGGKNTEAFF.

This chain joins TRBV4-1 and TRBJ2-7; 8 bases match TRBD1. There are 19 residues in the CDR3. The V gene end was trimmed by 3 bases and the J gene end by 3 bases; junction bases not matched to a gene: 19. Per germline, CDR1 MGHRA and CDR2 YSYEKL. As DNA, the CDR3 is TGCGCCAGCAGCCACCTCCGAGTTATTAATTCGGACAGGGACTACGAGCAGTACTTC. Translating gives CASSHLRVINSDRDYEQYF.

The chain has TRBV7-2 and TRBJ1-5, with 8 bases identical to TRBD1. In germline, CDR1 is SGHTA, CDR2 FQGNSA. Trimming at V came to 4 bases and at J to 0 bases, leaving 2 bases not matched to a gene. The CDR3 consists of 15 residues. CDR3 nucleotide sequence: TGTGCCAGCAGCTCAACAGGGGGTAGCAATCAGCCCCAGCATTTT. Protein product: CASSSTGGSNQPQHF.

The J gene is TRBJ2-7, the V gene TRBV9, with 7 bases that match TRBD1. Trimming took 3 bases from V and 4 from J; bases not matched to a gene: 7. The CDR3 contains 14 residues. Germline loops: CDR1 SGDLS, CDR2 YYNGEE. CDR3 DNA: TGTGCCAGCAGCGCCCGGGACAGAGAGTACGAGCAGTACTTC. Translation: CASSARDREYEQYF.